In its sample, the clone carrying this T cell receptor (beta chain) was seen many times. Its antigen remains unidentified. Time point specified: persistent/refractory GD, antithyroid drugs over 5 years with positive TRAb. The TCR library was prepared using RNA isolated from PBMCs. All patients originated from an endocrinology department located in Xi'an, China. Staff drew approximately 9.9 milliliters of peripheral blood into EDTA tubes. Investigators prepared the TCR beta libraries by applying iRepertoire HTBI primers and Arm-PCR of CDR3 regions. TCRdb analysed the multiplex PCR reads with MiXCR anew, one entry per CDR3 protein. The sample has about 340,000 distinct CDR3 sequences, roughly 21% seen once. V lost 3 bases, J lost 6 bases, and 20 bases lay in between. The length of the CDR3 is 16 residues. The data belong to a study of regulatory T cells in long-lasting Graves disease. Points from the study as a whole: Persistent disease favored TRBV28, TRBJ1-2 and TRBJ2-5.

The receptor comes from a female donor with Graves disease. The chain recombines TRBV12-3 or TRBV12-4 with TRBJ1-2; a possible D gene is TRBD1 (5 bases). Sequences were derived from peripheral blood mononuclear cells (PBMCs), sampled when the disease was refractory, from a patient treated with antithyroid drugs. CDR3 sequence (DNA): TGTGCCAGCAGTTTGTCCCGATGGCAGGGAGGGGATGGCTACACCTTC. Translating gives CASSLSRWQGGDGYTF.